These 22 T cell receptor beta chains were sequenced from one sample in a study of CD8 T cells in ankylosing spondylitis. TCRdb reprocessed the 5' RACE reads via MiXCR and lists one record per CDR3 protein. The sample consists of roughly 150,000 distinct CDR3 sequences, roughly 34% of them appearing once. The sequenced material came from synovial fluid, either unsorted or a sorted T cell fraction (not recorded which). These receptors all stem from a male donor with ankylosing spondylitis.

J is TRBJ2-1 and V is TRBV18, with 11 positions matching TRBD2. Trimming cost V 2 bases and J 9 bases; bases outside gene matches: 9. The CDR3 totals 16 residues. Looked up from germline, CDR1 is KGHSH and CDR2 is LQKENI. The CDR3 protein is CASSPVGTSGSIEQFF. The CDR3 DNA reads TGTGCCAGCTCACCAGTCGGCACTAGCGGGAGTATTGAGCAGTTCTTC.

V usage is TRBV6-2 or TRBV6-3 and J usage is TRBJ1-1; tentatively, D is TRBD1 (6 bases). The germline CDR1 and CDR2 sequences are MNHEY and SVGEGT. CDR3 length: 15 residues. V gave up 2 bases and J gave up 11 bases, with 21 bases separating them. The DNA of the CDR3 is TGTGCCAGCAGTTACAGGGGTACAGGGAGAACTTGGGCTTTCTTT. The encoded protein is CASSYRGTGRTWAFF.

Only a few counts were recorded for this clonotype. This sequence joins TRBV7-2 and TRBJ2-1; weak D call: TRBD1 (5 bases). Deletions cut 7 bases from V and 6 bases from J, with 22 bases between. The germline V gene has CDR1 SGHTA and CDR2 FQGNSA. The length of the CDR3 is 16 residues. Here the CDR3 DNA reads TGTGCCAGCAACCGAAAAAATCCCCTCAGGGTCAATGAGCAGTTCTTC. Translating it yields CASNRKNPLRVNEQFF.

This clonotype has just a few counts. The V gene is TRBV11-2, the J gene TRBJ2-7; D unresolved. CDR3 length equals 11 residues. With 8 bases removed from V and 6 bases from J, the gap between germline ends came to 11 bases. Germline lookup yields CDR1 SGHAT and CDR2 FQNNGV. The CDR3 is CASRSAVEQYF. CDR3 sequence (DNA): TGTGCCAGCCGGTCCGCAGTCGAGCAGTACTTC.

This chain uses TRBV3-1 with TRBJ2-3, with 8 bases identical to TRBD1. The germline V gene encodes CDR1 LGHDT and CDR2 YNNKEL (reference sequence). This CDR3 is built from 16 residues. J gave up 0 bases and V 3 bases, and 5 bases lay outside the gene matches. The CDR3 loop is CASSHRQGSSTDTQYF. The DNA of the CDR3 is TGTGCCAGCAGCCATCGACAGGGGTCTAGCACAGATACGCAGTATTTT.

The rearrangement uses TRBV7-9 and TRBJ2-5, with D possibly matching TRBD2 (6 bases). This CDR3 has 15 residues. Trimming stripped 5 bases from V and 4 bases from J, with 17 bases between. Germline V lookup: CDR1 SEHNR, CDR2 FQNEAQ (reference sequence). In DNA form, the CDR3 reads TGTGCCAGCAGCCCCGATCGGGGGTCGGGAGAGACCCAGTACTTC. This gives the protein CASSPDRGSGETQYF.

This clonotype came up a few times. The V gene is TRBV21-1, the J gene TRBJ1-2. TRBV21-1 is flagged as a pseudogene. The CDR3 consists of 12 residues. The CDR3 loop is CAGPRANYGYTF. The CDR3 DNA sequence: TGTGCCGGACCCAGGGCGAACTATGGCTACACCTTC.

This clonotype was observed at least ten times. This rearrangement joins TRBV9 to TRBJ2-5; TRBD1 aligns across 8 bases. V gave up 1 base and J gave up 4 bases; unmatched junction bases: 3. The CDR3 is 14 residues long. CDR1 and CDR2 from the germline V gene are SGDLS and YYNGEE. CDR3 protein: CASSVTDRGETQYF. CDR3 nucleotide sequence: TGTGCCAGCAGCGTAACCGACAGGGGAGAGACCCAGTACTTC.

This clonotype was picked up a small number of times. This rearrangement joins TRBV19 to TRBJ1-2; D is ambiguous. V lost 7 bases and J lost 2, with 8 bases in between. CDR3 length: 12 residues. The germline V gene encodes CDR1 LNHDA and CDR2 SQIVND (reference sequence). CDR3 DNA sequence: TGTGCCAGTATTTCAGGCAACTATGGCTACACCTTC. Translated: CASISGNYGYTF. Using reference TRBV19 and TRBJ1-2 for the parts outside the CDR3, the full variable domain is DGGITQSPKYLFRKEGQNVTLSCEQNLNHDAMYWYRQDPGQGLRLIYYSQIVNDFQKGDIAEGYSVSREKKESFPLTVTSAQKNPTAFYLCASISGNYGYTFGSGTRLTVV.

This clonotype was seen repeatedly, ten times or more. The rearrangement uses TRBV5-1 and TRBJ2-2; D possibly corresponds to TRBD1 (5 bases). The CDR3 consists of 16 residues. Germline V CDR1 and CDR2: SGHRS, YFSETQ. V lost 1 base, J lost 1 base, and 11 bases lay in between. CDR3 residues: CASSLLVQGNTGELFF. The CDR3, as DNA: TGCGCCAGCAGCTTGTTGGTGCAGGGGAACACCGGGGAGCTGTTTTTT. The variable domain in full, completed from reference TRBV5-1 and TRBJ2-2, reads KAGVTQTPRYLIKTRGQQVTLSCSPISGHRSVSWYQQTPGQGLQFLFEYFSETQRNKGNFPGRFSGRQFSNSRSEMNVSTLELGDSALYLCASSLLVQGNTGELFFGEGSRLTVL.

This clonotype has a count of ten or more. This chain uses TRBV12-3 or TRBV12-4 with TRBJ2-3, with 7 bases lining up with TRBD2. The V and J ends lost 5 bases and 1 base, in that order; junction bases with no gene match: 3. CDR3 length: 14 residues. The CDR3 sequence: CASSLGGGTDTQYF. In DNA, the CDR3 is TGTGCCAGCAGTCTTGGGGGGGGCACAGATACGCAGTATTTT.

The genes are TRBV6-1 and TRBJ2-1; 8 bases agree with TRBD1. CDR1 is MNHNS, CDR2 SASEGT, per germline. CDR3 size: 14 residues. The ends lost 5 bases at V and 10 bases at J; junction bases unmatched: 10. The DNA of the CDR3 is TGTGCCAGCAGTCGACTAGGACAGGGACGAGAGCAGTTCTTC. Its protein product is CASSRLGQGREQFF.

The chain carries TRBV12-3 or TRBV12-4 and TRBJ2-2, with 9 bases lining up with TRBD2. This CDR3 is 14 amino acids long. The V and J ends lost 7 bases and 5 bases, in that order; junction bases with no gene match: 5. The CDR3 reads CASTPSGTTGELFF. As DNA, the CDR3 is TGTGCCAGCACCCCTAGCGGGACAACCGGGGAGCTGTTTTTT.

The chain uses TRBV6-1 and TRBJ1-6; 7 bases align to TRBD1. With 6 bases clipped from V and 6 bases from J, the junction kept 2 bases outside the gene matches. Germline lookup yields CDR1 MNHNS and CDR2 SASEGT. CDR3 size: 13 residues. In DNA, the CDR3 is TGTGCCAGCAGGGACAGGACTAATTCACCCCTCCACTTT. Its translation: CASRDRTNSPLHF.

This clonotype was seen only a few times. This chain connects TRBV5-1 to TRBJ1-2, with 7 bases identical to TRBD1. V gave up 4 bases and J gave up 4 bases; unmatched junction bases: 7. Germline V gene sequence: CDR1 SGHRS, CDR2 YFSETQ. The CDR3 length is 14 residues. CDR3 sequence (DNA): TGCGCCAGCAGCATAACAGGGGACACCTATGGCTACACCTTC. Translated: CASSITGDTYGYTF.

The chain couples TRBV27 to TRBJ2-1; 12 nucleotides match TRBD2. CDR3 length: 18 amino acids. The V gene end was trimmed by 2 bases and the J gene end by 1 base; junction bases not matched to a gene: 6. Germline CDR1 is MNHEY and CDR2 is SMNVEV (reference sequence). CDR3 sequence: CASSLQPLAGGSYNEQFF. The CDR3 DNA is TGTGCCAGCAGTTTACAGCCGCTAGCGGGAGGGTCCTACAATGAGCAGTTCTTC.

The genes are TRBV25-1 and TRBJ1-1; a weak D match, TRBD1 (5 bases). Trimming shortened V by 6 bases and J by 11 bases, and 13 bases separated the two germline ends. The CDR3 covers 11 residues. The germline V gene has CDR1 MGHDK and CDR2 SYGVNS. As DNA, the CDR3 is TGTGCCAGCAGACAGGACCAGGGCGCTTTCTTT. Translated, it gives CASRQDQGAFF.

J is TRBJ2-1 and V is TRBV29-1; D unclear. From germline, CDR1 is SQVTM and CDR2 ANQGSEA. The germline V and J ends were trimmed by 4 bases and 12 bases, with 10 bases remaining between them. The CDR3 is 10 amino acids. The DNA of the CDR3 is TGCAGCGTTGGTAGGGAAGCGCAGTTCTTC. Its protein is CSVGREAQFF.

The chain recombines TRBV12-3 or TRBV12-4 with TRBJ1-3; 8 positions match TRBD1. With V trimmed by 6 bases and J by 8 bases, 3 bases remained unmatched. This CDR3 comprises 12 residues. Here the CDR3 reads CASRSGGHTIYF. The CDR3 coding sequence is TGTGCCAGCAGGTCAGGGGGCCACACCATATATTTT.

V usage is TRBV20-1 and J usage is TRBJ2-2, with 8 bases identical to TRBD1. Germline V lookup: CDR1 DFQATT, CDR2 SNEGSKA (reference sequence). V lost 5 bases and J lost 0; bases outside the gene matches: 8. The CDR3 is 16 amino acids. Here the CDR3 DNA reads TGCAGTGCTCACCCCCTGGGACAGGCGAACACCGGGGAGCTGTTTTTT. It is translated as CSAHPLGQANTGELFF.

This clonotype was seen at least ten times. The chain uses TRBV2 and TRBJ1-2; D gene ambiguous. V was pared by 8 bases and J by 5 bases, with 12 bases between. This CDR3 spans 12 amino acids. Germline loops: CDR1 SNHLY, CDR2 FYNNEI. The CDR3 nucleotides are TGTGCCAGCCGGTGGAATTCGTATGGCTACACCTTC. Translating gives CASRWNSYGYTF. Complete variable domain (other parts from reference TRBV2 and TRBJ1-2): EPEVTQTPSHQVTQMGQEVILRCVPISNHLYFYWYRQILGQKVEFLVSFYNNEISEKSEIFDDQFSVERPDGSNFTLKIRSTKLEDSAMYFCASRWNSYGYTFGSGTRLTVV.

The chain has TRBV27 and TRBJ2-5; perhaps TRBD1 as D (6 bases). The CDR3 sequence is 13 residues long. Germline lookup yields CDR1 MNHEY and CDR2 SMNVEV (reference sequence). V lost 5 bases, J lost 5 bases, and 12 bases lay in between. CDR3 sequence: CASSTLDRETQYF. The CDR3 DNA sequence: TGTGCCAGCAGTACCCTCGACAGGGAGACCCAGTACTTC.